This T cell receptor beta chain was obtained from a study of OX40 agonist ivuxolimab in advanced cancers. A note on the overall study: Ivuxolimab was a fully human IgG2 agonistic monoclonal antibody targeting the costimulatory receptor OX40 (CD134). Intravenous ivuxolimab was administered to patients every 2 weeks at six dose levels: 0.01, 0.1, 0.3, 1.5, 3 and 10 mg/kg. Of the roughly 51 patients in dose escalation, 19 had hepatocellular carcinoma, roughly 15 had melanoma, 9 had renal cell carcinoma and 9 had head and neck cancer. The dose-escalation cohort was about 83% male with a mean age of approximately 60 years, ranging from roughly 23 to 90. Patients were allowed to have had prior anti-PD-1, anti-PD-L1 or anti-CTLA-4 therapy, and about 40% of the dose-escalation patients had been treated with checkpoint inhibitors. Three dose-escalation patients achieved partial responses, one with hepatocellular carcinoma and two with cutaneous melanoma. The purpose of peripheral TCRbeta sequencing was to test whether ivuxolimab changed TCR sequence diversity and led to clonal T-cell expansion. The paper reports the monotherapy dose-escalation portion (N of about 47 patients) of the phase I ivuxolimab trial.

Relative to germline, V is 5 bases shorter and J is 2 bases shorter, with 14 bases between their ends. The germline V gene (reference sequence) supplies CDR1 LNHDA and CDR2 SQIVND. From the cysteine up to the phenylalanine, the CDR3 has a length of 15 residues. CDR3 DNA only is kept here, 45 bases in frame from base 1. General findings and caveats noted by the study authors: Partial responders in the 0.1-3.0 mg/kg groups had among the lowest normalized peripheral clonal expansion, especially among CD8+ T cells. Low levels of normalized T-cell clonal expansion were also seen in some patients who did not respond. After ivuxolimab, more expanded clones were found on average in CD8+ T cells than in CD4+ T cells. The antigen specificity of the peripheral T cells that underwent clonal expansion was not determined. At doses of 0.1 to 3.0 mg/kg, clonal expansion of both CD4+ and CD8+ blood T cells was observed from baseline to week 6.

Patients with a history of autoimmune disease or receiving systemic immunosuppression were excluded from the trial. Peripheral blood for TCR sequencing was collected from all dose cohorts at baseline, on cycle 4 day 1, and on cycle 7 day 1. The samples were drawn from a first-in-human, open-label, multicenter phase I dose-escalation trial of ivuxolimab. Adults with locally advanced or metastatic head and neck squamous cell, hepatocellular, melanoma or renal cell carcinoma were enrolled in the trial. Before TCR sequencing, CD4+ and CD8+ T cells were separately sorted from peripheral blood. On this clone itself: Which antigen it targets is not known. The sample holds no much larger clone one base away, and base qualities are not on file.

To sequence the TCRbeta CDR3 region, genomic DNA was isolated from the sorted cells. The immunoSEQ Assay was used to sequence the TCRbeta CDR3 regions. TCRdb re-hosts the immuneACCESS table, in-frame sequences only. Its copies lack some clones; in the studies checked, an unresolved V gene accounts for under half of them, and the cause for the rest is not known. For this sample the table gives over 30,000 clones, of which approximately 82% were detected only once. About 2% of the sample is held by the ten biggest clonotypes. Here the chain combines TRBV19 and TRBJ2-3; the D segment could be TRBD2, given 6 matching bases. The clonotype comes from an adult with an advanced solid tumor such as melanoma, head and neck, liver or kidney cancer. The sequencing here drew on CD4+ or CD8+ T cells sorted from blood, taken in a trial of the OX40 agonist ivuxolimab. The DNA reads TGTGCCAGTAGTTTGGGACTCACAAACACAGATACGCAGTATTTT. It translates as CASSLGLTNTDTQYF.